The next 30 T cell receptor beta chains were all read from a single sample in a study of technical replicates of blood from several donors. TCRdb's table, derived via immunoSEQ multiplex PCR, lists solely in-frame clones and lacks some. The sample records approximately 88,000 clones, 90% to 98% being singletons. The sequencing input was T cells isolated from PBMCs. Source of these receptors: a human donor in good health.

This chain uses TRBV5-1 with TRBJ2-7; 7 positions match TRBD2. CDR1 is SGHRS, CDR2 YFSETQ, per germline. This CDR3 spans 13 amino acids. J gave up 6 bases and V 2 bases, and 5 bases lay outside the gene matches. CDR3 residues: CASSFIGEGEQYF. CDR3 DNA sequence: TGCGCCAGCAGCTTTATTGGGGAGGGCGAGCAGTACTTC. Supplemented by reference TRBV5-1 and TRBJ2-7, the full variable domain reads KAGVTQTPRYLIKTRGQQVTLSCSPISGHRSVSWYQQTPGQGLQFLFEYFSETQRNKGNFPGRFSGRQFSNSRSEMNVSTLELGDSALYLCASSFIGEGEQYFGPGTRLTVT.

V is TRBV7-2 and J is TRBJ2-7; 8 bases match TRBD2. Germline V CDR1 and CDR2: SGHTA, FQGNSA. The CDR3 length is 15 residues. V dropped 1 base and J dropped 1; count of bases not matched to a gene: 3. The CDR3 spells CASSLEAGVSYEQYF. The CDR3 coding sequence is TGTGCCAGCAGCTTAGAAGCGGGAGTATCCTACGAGCAGTACTTC.

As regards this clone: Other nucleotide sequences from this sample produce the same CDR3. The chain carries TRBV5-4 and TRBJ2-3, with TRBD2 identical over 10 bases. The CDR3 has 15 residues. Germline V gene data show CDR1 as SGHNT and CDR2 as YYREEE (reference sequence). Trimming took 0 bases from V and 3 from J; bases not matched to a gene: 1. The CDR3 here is CASSLGLAGTDTQYF. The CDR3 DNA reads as TGTGCCAGCAGCTTGGGACTAGCGGGTACAGATACGCAGTATTTT.

The CDR3: CASSQTGEQYF. For the CDR3, the DNA is TGTGCCAGCAGCCAAACAGGCGAGCAGTACTTC. The genes are TRBV5-6 and TRBJ2-7; the D gene is possibly TRBD1 (5 bases). Germline CDR1 and CDR2: SGHDT and YYEEEE. Trimming took off 4 bases at V and 6 bases at J, with 8 bases between the two ends. The CDR3 length is 11 residues. Based on the CDR3 plus reference TRBV5-6 and TRBJ2-7, the full variable domain is DAGVTQSPTHLIKTRGQQVTLRCSPKSGHDTVSWYQQALGQGPQFIFQYYEEEERQRGNFPDRFSGHQFPNYSSELNVNALLLGDSALYLCASSQTGEQYFGPGTRLTVT.

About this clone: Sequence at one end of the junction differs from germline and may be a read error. The chain's CDR3 is CASSLGLYSEQFF. The CDR3 bases are TGTGCCAGCAGCTTAGGGCTCTACAGTGAGCAGTTCTTC. This chain uses TRBV11-2 with TRBJ2-1; D remains ambiguous. CDR1 is SGHAT, CDR2 FQNNGV, per germline. CDR3 size: 13 residues.

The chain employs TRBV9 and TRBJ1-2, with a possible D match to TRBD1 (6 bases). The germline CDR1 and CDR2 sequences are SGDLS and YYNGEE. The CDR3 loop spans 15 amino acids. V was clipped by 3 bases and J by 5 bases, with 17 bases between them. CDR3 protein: CASSEGGTGLYGYTF. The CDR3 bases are TGTGCCAGCAGCGAGGGGGGGACGGGCCTTTATGGCTACACCTTC. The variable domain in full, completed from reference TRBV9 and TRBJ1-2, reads DSGVTQTPKHLITATGQRVTLRCSPRSGDLSVYWYQQSLDQGLQFLIQYYNGEERAKGNILERFSAQQFPDLHSELNLSSLELGDSALYFCASSEGGTGLYGYTFGSGTRLTVV.

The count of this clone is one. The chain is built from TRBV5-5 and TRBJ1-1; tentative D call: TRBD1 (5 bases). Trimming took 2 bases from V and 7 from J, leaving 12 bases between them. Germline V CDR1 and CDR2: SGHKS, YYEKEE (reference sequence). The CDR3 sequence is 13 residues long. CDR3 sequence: CASSFSPTDEAFF. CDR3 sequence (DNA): TGTGCCAGCAGCTTTAGCCCGACAGATGAAGCTTTCTTT.

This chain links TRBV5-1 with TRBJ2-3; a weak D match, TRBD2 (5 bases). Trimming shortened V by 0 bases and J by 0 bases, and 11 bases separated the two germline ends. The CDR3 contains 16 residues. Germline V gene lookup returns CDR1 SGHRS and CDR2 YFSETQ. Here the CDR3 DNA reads TGCGCCAGCAGCTTGGGGAGCGGAACTAGCACAGATACGCAGTATTTT. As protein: CASSLGSGTSTDTQYF.

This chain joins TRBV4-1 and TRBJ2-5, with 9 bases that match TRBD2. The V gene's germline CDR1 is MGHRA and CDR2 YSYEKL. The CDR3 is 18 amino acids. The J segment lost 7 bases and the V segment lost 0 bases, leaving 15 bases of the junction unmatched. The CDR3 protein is CASSQDGPGGRAFVTQYF. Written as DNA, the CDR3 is TGCGCCAGCAGCCAAGATGGGCCGGGCGGGAGGGCCTTTGTGACCCAGTACTTC.

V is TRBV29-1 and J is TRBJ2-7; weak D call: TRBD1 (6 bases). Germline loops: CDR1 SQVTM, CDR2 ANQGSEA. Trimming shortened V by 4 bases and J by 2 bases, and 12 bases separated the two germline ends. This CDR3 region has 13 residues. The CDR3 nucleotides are TGCAGCGTTGCAGTGACAGGTCCCTACGAGCAGTACTTC. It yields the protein CSVAVTGPYEQYF.

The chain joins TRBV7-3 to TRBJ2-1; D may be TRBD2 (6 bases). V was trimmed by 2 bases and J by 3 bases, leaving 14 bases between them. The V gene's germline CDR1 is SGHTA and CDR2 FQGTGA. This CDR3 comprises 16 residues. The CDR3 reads CASSLGTPINYNEQFF. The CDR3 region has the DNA TGTGCCAGCAGCTTAGGGACTCCAATTAACTACAATGAGCAGTTCTTC.

This chain's CDR3 is CASSLSGSTYEQYF. CDR3 nucleotides: TGTGCCAGCAGTTTAAGCGGGAGCACCTACGAGCAGTACTTC. The chain carries TRBV28 and TRBJ2-7; 8 nucleotides match TRBD2. The CDR3 is made up of 14 amino acids. The trim removed 2 bases at V and 2 bases at J, leaving 2 bases unmatched. In germline, CDR1 is MDHEN, CDR2 SYDVKM.

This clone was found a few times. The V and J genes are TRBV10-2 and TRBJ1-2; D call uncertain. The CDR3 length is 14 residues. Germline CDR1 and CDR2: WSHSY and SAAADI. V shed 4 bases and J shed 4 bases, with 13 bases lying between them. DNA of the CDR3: TGCGCCAGCAGTGGATCCCGGGAGATCTATGGCTACACCTTC. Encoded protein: CASSGSREIYGYTF.

CDR3 sequence: CASRSIRGTYEQYF. The CDR3 region has the DNA TGTGCCAGCCGGAGTATCAGGGGAACCTACGAGCAGTACTTC. V usage is TRBV28 and J usage is TRBJ2-7; D possibly corresponds to TRBD1 (6 bases). The CDR3 sequence is 14 residues long. The germline V and J ends were trimmed by 8 bases and 2 bases, with 16 bases remaining between them. From germline, CDR1 is MDHEN and CDR2 SYDVKM.

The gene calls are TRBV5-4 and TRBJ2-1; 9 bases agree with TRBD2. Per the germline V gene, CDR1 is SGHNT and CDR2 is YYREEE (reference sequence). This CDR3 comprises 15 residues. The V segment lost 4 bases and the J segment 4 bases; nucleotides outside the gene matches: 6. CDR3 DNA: TGTGCCAGCAGCCCGACTAGCGGAGATTACAATGAGCAGTTCTTC. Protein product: CASSPTSGDYNEQFF. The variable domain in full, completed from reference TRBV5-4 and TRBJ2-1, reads ETGVTQSPTHLIKTRGQQVTLRCSSQSGHNTVSWYQQALGQGPQFIFQYYREEENGRGNFPPRFSGLQFPNYSSELNVNALELDDSALYLCASSPTSGDYNEQFFGPGTRLTVL.

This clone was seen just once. CDR3 sequence: CASSGGTVSYGYTF. The CDR3 DNA follows: TGTGCCAGTAGCGGCGGGACCGTATCCTATGGCTACACCTTC. This sequence joins TRBV19 and TRBJ1-2; TRBD1 might be the D (5 bases). This CDR3 region has 14 residues. V lost 6 bases and J lost 4, with 15 bases in between. Germline loops: CDR1 LNHDA, CDR2 SQIVND (reference sequence).

This chain's CDR3 is CASSNSYGYTF. CDR3 sequence (DNA): TGTGCCAGCAGTAACAGCTATGGCTACACCTTC. The chain carries TRBV25-1 and TRBJ1-2; the D is unclear. CDR3 length equals 11 residues. The V end lost 5 bases, the J end lost 4 bases, and 5 bases lay between the germline ends. Germline-derived CDR1 and CDR2 are MGHDK and SYGVNS.

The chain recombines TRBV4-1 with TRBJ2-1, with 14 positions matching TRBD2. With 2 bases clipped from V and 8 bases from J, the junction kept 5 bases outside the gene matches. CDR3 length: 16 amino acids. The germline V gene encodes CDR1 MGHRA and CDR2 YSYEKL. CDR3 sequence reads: CASSQPTSGRVHEQFF. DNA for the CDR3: TGCGCCAGCAGCCAACCGACTAGCGGGAGGGTCCATGAGCAGTTCTTC.

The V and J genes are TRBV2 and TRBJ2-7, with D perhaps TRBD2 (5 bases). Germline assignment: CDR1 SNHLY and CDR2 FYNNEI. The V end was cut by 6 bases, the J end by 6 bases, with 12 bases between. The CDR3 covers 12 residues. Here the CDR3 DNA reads TGTGCCAGCAGCTATGAGGGAGTCGAGCAGTACTTC. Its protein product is CASSYEGVEQYF.

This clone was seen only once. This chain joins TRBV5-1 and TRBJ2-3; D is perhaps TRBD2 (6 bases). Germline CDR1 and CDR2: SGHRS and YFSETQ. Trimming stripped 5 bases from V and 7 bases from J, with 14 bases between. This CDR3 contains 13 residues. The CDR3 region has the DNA TGCGCCAGCAGAATTAGCGGAGATAATACGCAGTATTTT. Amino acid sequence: CASRISGDNTQYF.

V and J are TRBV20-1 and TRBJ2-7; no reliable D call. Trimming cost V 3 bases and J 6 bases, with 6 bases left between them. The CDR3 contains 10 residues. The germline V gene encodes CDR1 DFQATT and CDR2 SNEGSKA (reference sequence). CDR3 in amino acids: CSASPGEQYF. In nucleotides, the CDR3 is TGCAGTGCTAGTCCCGGCGAGCAGTACTTC.

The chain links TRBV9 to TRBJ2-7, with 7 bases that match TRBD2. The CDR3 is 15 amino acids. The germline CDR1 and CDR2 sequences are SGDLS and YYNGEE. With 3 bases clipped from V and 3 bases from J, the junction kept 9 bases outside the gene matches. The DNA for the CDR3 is TGTGCCAGCAGCGCGGGCGGGGGTAGCGGCTACGAGCAGTACTTC. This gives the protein CASSAGGGSGYEQYF.

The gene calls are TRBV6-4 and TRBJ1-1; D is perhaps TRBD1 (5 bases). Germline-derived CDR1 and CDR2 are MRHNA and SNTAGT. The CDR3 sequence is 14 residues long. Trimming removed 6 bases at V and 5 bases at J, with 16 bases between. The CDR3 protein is CASSARAGRTEAFF. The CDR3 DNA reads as TGTGCCAGCAGCGCCAGGGCAGGGAGGACTGAAGCTTTCTTT.

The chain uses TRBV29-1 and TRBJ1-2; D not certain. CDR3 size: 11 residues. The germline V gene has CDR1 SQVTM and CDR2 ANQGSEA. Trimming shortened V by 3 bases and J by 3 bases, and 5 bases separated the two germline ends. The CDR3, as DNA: TGCAGCGTTGACAGGCACTATGGCTACACCTTC. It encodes CSVDRHYGYTF.

For the CDR3, the DNA is TGTGCCAGCAGCTTAGACGGGGAAGAGACCCAGTACTTC. It codes for CASSLDGEETQYF. The chain is built from TRBV7-9 and TRBJ2-5; D possibly corresponds to TRBD2 (5 bases). This CDR3 comprises 13 residues. Germline V gene sequence: CDR1 SEHNR, CDR2 FQNEAQ (reference sequence). Trimming took off 1 base at V and 3 bases at J, with 6 bases between the two ends.

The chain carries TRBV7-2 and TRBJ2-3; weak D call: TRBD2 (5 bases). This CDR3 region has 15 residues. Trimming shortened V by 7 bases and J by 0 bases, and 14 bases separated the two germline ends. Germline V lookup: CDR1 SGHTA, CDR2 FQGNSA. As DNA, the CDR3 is TGTGCCAGCACCTTGGAGGAGCCTAGCACAGATACGCAGTATTTT. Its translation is CASTLEEPSTDTQYF.

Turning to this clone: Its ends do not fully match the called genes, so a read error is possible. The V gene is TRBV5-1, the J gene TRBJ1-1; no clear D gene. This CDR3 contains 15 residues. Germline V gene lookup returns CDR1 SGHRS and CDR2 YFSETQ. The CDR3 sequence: CASRLEAGRDTEAFF. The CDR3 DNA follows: TGCGCCAGCAGATTGGAGGCGGGAAGGGACACTGAAGCTTTCTTT. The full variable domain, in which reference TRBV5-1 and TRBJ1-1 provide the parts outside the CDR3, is KAGVTQTPRYLIKTRGQQVTLSCSPISGHRSVSWYQQTPGQGLQFLFEYFSETQRNKGNFPGRFSGRQFSNSRSEMNVSTLELGDSALYLCASRLEAGRDTEAFFGQGTRLTVV.

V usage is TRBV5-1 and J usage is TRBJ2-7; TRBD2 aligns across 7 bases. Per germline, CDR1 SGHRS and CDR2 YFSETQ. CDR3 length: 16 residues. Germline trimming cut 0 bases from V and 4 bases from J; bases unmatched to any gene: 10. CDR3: CASSLAYASGNYEQYF. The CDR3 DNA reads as TGCGCCAGCAGCTTGGCCTACGCTAGCGGAAATTACGAGCAGTACTTC.

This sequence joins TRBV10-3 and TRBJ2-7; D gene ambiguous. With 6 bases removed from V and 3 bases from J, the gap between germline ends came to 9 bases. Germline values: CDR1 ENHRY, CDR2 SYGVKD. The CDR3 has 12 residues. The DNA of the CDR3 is TGTGCCATCAGCGATGAGAACTACGAGCAGTACTTC. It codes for CAISDENYEQYF.

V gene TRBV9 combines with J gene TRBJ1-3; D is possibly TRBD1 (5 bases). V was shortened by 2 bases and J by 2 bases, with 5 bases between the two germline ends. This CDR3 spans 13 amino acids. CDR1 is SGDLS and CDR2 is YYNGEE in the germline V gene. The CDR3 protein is CASSVGPGNTIYF. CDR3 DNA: TGTGCCAGCAGCGTGGGGCCTGGAAACACCATATATTTT.